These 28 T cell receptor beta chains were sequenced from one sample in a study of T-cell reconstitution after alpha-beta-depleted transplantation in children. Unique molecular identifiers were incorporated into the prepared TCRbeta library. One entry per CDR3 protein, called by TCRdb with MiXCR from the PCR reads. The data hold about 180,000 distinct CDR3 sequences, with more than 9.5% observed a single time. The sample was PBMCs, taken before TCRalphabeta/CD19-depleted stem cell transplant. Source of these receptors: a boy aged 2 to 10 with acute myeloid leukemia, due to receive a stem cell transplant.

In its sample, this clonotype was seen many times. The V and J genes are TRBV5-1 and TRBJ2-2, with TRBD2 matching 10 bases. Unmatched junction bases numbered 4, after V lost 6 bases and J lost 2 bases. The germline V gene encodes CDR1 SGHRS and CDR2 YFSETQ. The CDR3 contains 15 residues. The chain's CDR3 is CASTSGSLNTGELFF. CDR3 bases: TGCGCCAGCACTAGCGGGAGTCTCAACACCGGGGAGCTGTTTTTT.

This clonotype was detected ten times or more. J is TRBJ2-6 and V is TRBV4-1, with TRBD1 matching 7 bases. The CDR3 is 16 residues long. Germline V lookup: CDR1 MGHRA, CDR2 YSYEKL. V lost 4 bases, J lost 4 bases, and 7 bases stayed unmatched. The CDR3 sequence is CASSLRQGDGANVLTF. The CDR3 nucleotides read TGCGCCAGCAGCCTGAGGCAGGGGGACGGGGCCAACGTCCTGACTTTC.

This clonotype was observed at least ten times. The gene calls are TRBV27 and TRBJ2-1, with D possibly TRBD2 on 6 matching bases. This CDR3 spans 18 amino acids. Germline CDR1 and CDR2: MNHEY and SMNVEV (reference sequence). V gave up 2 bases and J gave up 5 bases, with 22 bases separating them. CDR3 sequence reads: CASSLIFTGLFRNNEQFF. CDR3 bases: TGTGCCAGCAGTTTAATTTTTACGGGACTTTTTCGAAACAATGAGCAGTTCTTC.

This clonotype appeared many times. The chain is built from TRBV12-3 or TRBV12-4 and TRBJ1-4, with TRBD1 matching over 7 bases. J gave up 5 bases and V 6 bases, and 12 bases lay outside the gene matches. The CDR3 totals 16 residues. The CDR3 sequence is CASSPGGGEYNEKLFF. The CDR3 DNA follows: TGTGCCAGCAGCCCAGGGGGGGGTGAATACAATGAAAAACTGTTTTTT.

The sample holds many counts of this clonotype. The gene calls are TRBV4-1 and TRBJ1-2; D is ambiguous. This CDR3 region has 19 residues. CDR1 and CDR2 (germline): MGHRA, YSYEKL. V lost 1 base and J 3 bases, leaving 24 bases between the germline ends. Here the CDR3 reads CASSQGIRTINPGDYGYTF. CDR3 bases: TGCGCCAGCAGCCAAGGGATCCGGACTATCAACCCTGGGGACTATGGCTACACCTTC.

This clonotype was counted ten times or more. The CDR3 DNA is TGTGCCAGCAGCTCACTTCAGGCTCCTCCTAACTATGGCTACACCTTC. This translates into CASSSLQAPPNYGYTF. The chain recombines TRBV12-3 or TRBV12-4 with TRBJ1-2; D remains unclear. CDR3 size: 16 residues. Trimming stripped 6 bases from V and 0 bases from J, with 17 bases between.

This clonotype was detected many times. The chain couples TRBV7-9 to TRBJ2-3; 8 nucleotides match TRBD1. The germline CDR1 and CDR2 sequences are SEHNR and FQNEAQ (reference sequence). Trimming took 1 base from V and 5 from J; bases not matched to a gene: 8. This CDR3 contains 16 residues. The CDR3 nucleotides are TGTGCCAGCAGCTTAGAGGGACAGGAGACGGGAGATACGCAGTATTTT. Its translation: CASSLEGQETGDTQYF.

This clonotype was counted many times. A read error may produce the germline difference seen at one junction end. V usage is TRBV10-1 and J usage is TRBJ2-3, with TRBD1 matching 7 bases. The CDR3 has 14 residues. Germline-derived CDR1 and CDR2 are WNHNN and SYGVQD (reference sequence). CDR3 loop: CASREYRGADTQYF. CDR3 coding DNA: TGCGCCAGCAGGGAGTACAGGGGCGCAGATACGCAGTATTTT.

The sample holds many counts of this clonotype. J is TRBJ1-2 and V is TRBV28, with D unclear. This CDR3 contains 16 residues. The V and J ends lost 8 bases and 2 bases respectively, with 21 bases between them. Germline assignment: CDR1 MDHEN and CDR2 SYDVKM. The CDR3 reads CASGSMTPGFNYGYTF. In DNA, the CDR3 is TGTGCCAGCGGATCCATGACCCCGGGTTTCAACTATGGCTACACCTTC.

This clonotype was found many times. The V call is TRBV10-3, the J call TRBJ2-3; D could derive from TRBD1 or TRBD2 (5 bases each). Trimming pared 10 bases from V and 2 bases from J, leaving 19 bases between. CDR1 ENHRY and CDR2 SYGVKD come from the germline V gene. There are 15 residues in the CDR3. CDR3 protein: CATDSGRRLTDTQYF. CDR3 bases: TGTGCCACCGACTCGGGGCGGAGGCTCACAGATACGCAGTATTTT.

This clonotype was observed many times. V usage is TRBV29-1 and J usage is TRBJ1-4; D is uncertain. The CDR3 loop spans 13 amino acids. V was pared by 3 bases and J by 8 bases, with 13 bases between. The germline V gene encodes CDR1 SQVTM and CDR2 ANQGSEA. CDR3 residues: CSVDTPQSEKLFF. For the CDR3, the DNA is TGCAGCGTTGATACCCCACAGTCCGAAAAACTGTTTTTT.

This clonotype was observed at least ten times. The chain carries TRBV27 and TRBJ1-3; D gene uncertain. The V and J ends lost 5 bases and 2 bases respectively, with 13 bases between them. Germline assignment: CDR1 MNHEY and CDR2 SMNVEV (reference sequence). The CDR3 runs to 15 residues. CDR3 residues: CASSPSSDAGNTIYF. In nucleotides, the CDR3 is TGTGCCAGCAGTCCATCGTCGGACGCTGGAAACACCATATATTTT.

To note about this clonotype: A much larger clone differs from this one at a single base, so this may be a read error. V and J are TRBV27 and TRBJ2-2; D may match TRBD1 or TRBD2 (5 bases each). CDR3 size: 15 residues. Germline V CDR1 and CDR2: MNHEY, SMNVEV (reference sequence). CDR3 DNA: TGTGCCAGCCAACGTGAGGGGAAGGGAGCCGGGGAGCTGCTTTTT. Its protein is CASQREGKGAGELLF.

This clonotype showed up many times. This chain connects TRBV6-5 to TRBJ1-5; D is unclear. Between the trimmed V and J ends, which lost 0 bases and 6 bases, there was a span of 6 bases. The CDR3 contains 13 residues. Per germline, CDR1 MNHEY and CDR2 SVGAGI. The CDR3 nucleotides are TGTGCCAGCAGTTACTCGAACGGTCAGCCCCAGCATTTT. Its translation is CASSYSNGQPQHF.

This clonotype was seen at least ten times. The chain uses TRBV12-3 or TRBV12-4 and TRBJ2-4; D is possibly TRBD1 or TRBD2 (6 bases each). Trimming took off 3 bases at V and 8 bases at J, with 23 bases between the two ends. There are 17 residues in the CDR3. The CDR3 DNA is TGTGCCAGCAGTTTGGCACAGGGAGGCGGCCCCGGGGACATTCAGTACTTC. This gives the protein CASSLAQGGGPGDIQYF.

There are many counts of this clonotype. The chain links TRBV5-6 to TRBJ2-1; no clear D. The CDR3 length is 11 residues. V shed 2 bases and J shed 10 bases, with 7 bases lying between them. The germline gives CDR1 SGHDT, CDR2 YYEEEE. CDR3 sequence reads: CASSFYGEQFF. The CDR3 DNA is TGTGCCAGCAGCTTCTATGGGGAGCAGTTCTTC.

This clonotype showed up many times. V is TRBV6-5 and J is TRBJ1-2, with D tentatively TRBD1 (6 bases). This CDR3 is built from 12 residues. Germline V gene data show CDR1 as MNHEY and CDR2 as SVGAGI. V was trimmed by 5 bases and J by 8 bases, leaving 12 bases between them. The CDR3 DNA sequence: TGTGCCAGCAGTACAGGGTTTTCGGGCTACACCTTC. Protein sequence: CASSTGFSGYTF.

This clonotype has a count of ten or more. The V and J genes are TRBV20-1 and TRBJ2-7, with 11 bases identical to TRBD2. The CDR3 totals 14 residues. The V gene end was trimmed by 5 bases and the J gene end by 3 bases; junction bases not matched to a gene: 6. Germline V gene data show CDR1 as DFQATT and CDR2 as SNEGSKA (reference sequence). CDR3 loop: CSAWGLAENYEQYF. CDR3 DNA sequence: TGCAGTGCTTGGGGACTAGCGGAGAACTACGAGCAGTACTTC.

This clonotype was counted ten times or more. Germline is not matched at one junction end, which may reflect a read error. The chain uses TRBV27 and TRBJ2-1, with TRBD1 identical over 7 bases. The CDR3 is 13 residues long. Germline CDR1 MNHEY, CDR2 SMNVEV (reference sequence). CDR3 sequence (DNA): TGTGCCAGCAGTTTATCGGGGTCGAGGGGGCCGATCTTC. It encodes CASSLSGSRGPIF.

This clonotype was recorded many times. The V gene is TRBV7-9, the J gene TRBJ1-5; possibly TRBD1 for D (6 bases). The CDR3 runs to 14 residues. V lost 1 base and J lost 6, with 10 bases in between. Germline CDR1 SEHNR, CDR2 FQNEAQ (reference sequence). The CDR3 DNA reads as TGTGCCAGCAGCTTAGTGGGGGGCACTCAGCCCCAGCATTTT. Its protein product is CASSLVGGTQPQHF.

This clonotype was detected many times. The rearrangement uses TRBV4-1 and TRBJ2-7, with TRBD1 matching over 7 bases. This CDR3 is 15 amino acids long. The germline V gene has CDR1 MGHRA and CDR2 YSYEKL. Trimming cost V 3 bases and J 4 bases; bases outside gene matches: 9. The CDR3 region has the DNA TGCGCCAGCAGCCACGCGACAGGGCGGATTTACGAGCAGTACTTC. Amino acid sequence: CASSHATGRIYEQYF.

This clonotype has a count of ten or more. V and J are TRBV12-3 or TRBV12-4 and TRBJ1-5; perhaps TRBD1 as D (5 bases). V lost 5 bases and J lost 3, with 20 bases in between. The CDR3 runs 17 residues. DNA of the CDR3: TGTGCCAGCAGTCTTTCTTATAGGGGCGATTTCAATCAGCCCCAGCATTTT. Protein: CASSLSYRGDFNQPQHF.

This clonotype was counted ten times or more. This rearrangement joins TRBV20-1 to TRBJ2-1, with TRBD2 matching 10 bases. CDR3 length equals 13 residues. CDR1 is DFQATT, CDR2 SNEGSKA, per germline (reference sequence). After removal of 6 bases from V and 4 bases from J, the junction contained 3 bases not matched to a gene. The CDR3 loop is CSAGLAAYNEQFF. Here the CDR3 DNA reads TGCAGTGCCGGACTAGCGGCATACAATGAGCAGTTCTTC.

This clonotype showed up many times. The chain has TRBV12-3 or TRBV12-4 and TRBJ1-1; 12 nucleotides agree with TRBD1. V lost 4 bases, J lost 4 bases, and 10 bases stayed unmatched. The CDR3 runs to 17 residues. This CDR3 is CASSSHRDRGPGTEAFF. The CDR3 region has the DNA TGTGCCAGCAGTTCTCACCGGGACAGGGGGCCAGGCACTGAAGCTTTCTTT.

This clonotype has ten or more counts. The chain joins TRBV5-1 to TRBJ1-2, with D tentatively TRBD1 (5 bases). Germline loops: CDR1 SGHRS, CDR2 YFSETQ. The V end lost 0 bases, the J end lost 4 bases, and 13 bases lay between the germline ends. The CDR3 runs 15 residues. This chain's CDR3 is CASSLAQTGTYGYTF. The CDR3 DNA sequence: TGCGCCAGCAGCTTGGCACAGACGGGGACCTATGGCTACACCTTC.

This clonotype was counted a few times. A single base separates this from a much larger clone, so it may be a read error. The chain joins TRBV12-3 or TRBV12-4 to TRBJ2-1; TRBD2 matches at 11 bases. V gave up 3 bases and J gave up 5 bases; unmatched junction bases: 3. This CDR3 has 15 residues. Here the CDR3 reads CASSLPGLADNEQFF. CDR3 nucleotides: TGTGCCAGCAGTTTGCCGGGACTAGCGGACAATGAGCAGTTCTTC.

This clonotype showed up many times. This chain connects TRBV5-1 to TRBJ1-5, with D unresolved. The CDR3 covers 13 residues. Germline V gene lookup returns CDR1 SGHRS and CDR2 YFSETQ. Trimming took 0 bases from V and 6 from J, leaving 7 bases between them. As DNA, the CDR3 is TGCGCCAGCAGCTTGGAAGGGAGTCAGCCCCAGCATTTT. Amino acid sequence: CASSLEGSQPQHF.

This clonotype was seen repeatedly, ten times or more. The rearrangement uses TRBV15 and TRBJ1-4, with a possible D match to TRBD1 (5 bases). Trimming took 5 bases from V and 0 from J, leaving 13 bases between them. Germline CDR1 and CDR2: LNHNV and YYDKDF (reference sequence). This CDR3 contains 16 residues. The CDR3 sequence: CATSRLRGATNEKLFF. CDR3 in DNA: TGTGCCACCAGCCGATTGAGGGGTGCAACTAATGAAAAACTGTTTTTT.